The 15 T cell receptor beta chains listed next were all sequenced from one sample in a study of shared clonotypes between healthy human individuals. CD45RO-negative, CCR7-positively selected cells formed the naive CD8 fraction, excluding terminally differentiated effector memory CD45RA+ cells. Generated by immunoSEQ multiplex PCR, the TCRdb table keeps only in-frame clones and is missing some. Counted here are about 2.2 million clones, under 95% occurring once; the ten biggest clones make up 1.7%. Sequencing was carried out using naive CD8+ T cells from PBMCs. All receptors derive from a young man in good health. Some clones in this sample may be carry-over from other donors' samples.

The CDR3 loop reads CASSSRSASYNEQFF. CDR3 DNA sequence: TGTGCCAGCAGCAGCCGGTCGGCCTCCTACAATGAGCAGTTCTTC. The chain carries TRBV7-9 and TRBJ2-1, with D hard to call. V was clipped by 5 bases and J by 0 bases, with 11 bases between them. The germline V gene has CDR1 SEHNR and CDR2 FQNEAQ (reference sequence). This CDR3 comprises 15 residues. The full variable domain, in which reference TRBV7-9 and TRBJ2-1 provide the parts outside the CDR3, is DTGVSQNPRHKITKRGQNVTFRCDPISEHNRLYWYRQTLGQGPEFLTYFQNEAQLEKSRLLSDRFSAERPKGSFSTLEIQRTEQGDSAMYLCASSSRSASYNEQFFGPGTRLTVL.

This clone has only a few counts. The chain couples TRBV11-2 to TRBJ1-1; D gene uncertain. From germline, CDR1 is SGHAT and CDR2 FQNNGV. V gave up 6 bases and J gave up 1 base, with 6 bases separating them. CDR3 length equals 12 residues. The CDR3 loop reads CASSVGNTEAFF. CDR3 in DNA: TGTGCCAGCAGTGTGGGGAACACTGAAGCTTTCTTT.

This clone showed up just once. The chain recombines TRBV15 with TRBJ2-7, with a tentative D call TRBD1 (5 bases). CDR3 length equals 13 residues. V lost 4 bases to trimming and J lost 3 bases, with 10 bases between them. CDR1 is LNHNV and CDR2 is YYDKDF in the germline V gene (reference sequence). CDR3 in amino acids: CATSTGNLYEQYF. CDR3 sequence (DNA): TGTGCCACCAGCACAGGGAACCTCTACGAGCAGTACTTC.

This sequence joins TRBV6-5 and TRBJ2-7, with unresolved D. This CDR3 has 13 residues. V shed 7 bases and J shed 0 bases, with 10 bases lying between them. Germline assignment: CDR1 MNHEY and CDR2 SVGAGI. The chain's CDR3 is CASTSGSSYEQYF. The CDR3 nucleotides read TGTGCCAGCACCTCTGGGTCCTCCTACGAGCAGTACTTC.

The CDR3 region has the DNA TGTGCCAGCAGCCCTTTGGGGGGACTAGCGGGAGGACCCACAGATACGCAGTATTTT. This sequence encodes CASSPLGGLAGGPTDTQYF. This sequence joins TRBV28 and TRBJ2-3, with TRBD2 matching over 15 bases. The CDR3 consists of 19 residues. Germline loops: CDR1 MDHEN, CDR2 SYDVKM. Trimming at V came to 6 bases and at J to 2 bases, leaving 12 bases not matched to a gene.

The chain carries TRBV7-9 and TRBJ1-4; 7 bases match TRBD1. CDR1 and CDR2 (germline): SEHNR, FQNEAQ (reference sequence). V was clipped by 3 bases and J by 3 bases; unmatched bases: 7. The CDR3 is 16 residues long. The DNA for the CDR3 is TGTGCCAGCAGCTTTAACACAGGGGTGGCTAATGAAAAACTGTTTTTT. Encoded protein: CASSFNTGVANEKLFF.

The chain joins TRBV28 to TRBJ2-7; TRBD2 agrees at 7 bases. CDR3 length: 16 residues. CDR1 and CDR2 (germline): MDHEN, SYDVKM. The junction had 10 bases not matched to a gene; V was cut back by 5 bases and J by 0 bases. The CDR3 nucleotides are TGTGCCAGCAGTCACGCGACGGGACTAAGCTCCTACGAGCAGTACTTC. This codes for CASSHATGLSSYEQYF.

This chain uses TRBV28 with TRBJ2-1, with 9 bases lining up with TRBD2. CDR3 size: 15 residues. J lost 4 bases, V lost 2 bases, and 3 bases had no gene match. Germline V gene data show CDR1 as MDHEN and CDR2 as SYDVKM. The CDR3 sequence is CASSLAAGGYNEQFF. DNA of the CDR3: TGTGCCAGCAGTTTAGCGGCGGGAGGGTACAATGAGCAGTTCTTC.

The chain links TRBV7-9 to TRBJ1-1; D is ambiguous. Germline V gene data show CDR1 as SEHNR and CDR2 as FQNEAQ (reference sequence). The CDR3 is 11 amino acids. Trimming stripped 7 bases from V and 7 bases from J, with 10 bases between. The CDR3 DNA reads TGTGCCAGCAACGCCGGCGGTGAAGCTTTCTTT. Amino acids: CASNAGGEAFF.

The chain is built from TRBV18 and TRBJ2-5; 14 bases agree with TRBD2. Germline loops: CDR1 KGHSH, CDR2 LQKENI. CDR3 length: 16 amino acids. V lost 3 bases to trimming and J lost 6 bases; unmatched junction nucleotides: 6. CDR3 nucleotides: TGTGCCAGCTCACCCGGGACTAGCGGGAGCAAAAAGACCCAGTACTTC. Translated, it gives CASSPGTSGSKKTQYF.

J is TRBJ1-5 and V is TRBV4-1; D unclear. The CDR3 sequence is 13 residues long. V lost 0 bases and J lost 9, with 9 bases in between. The V gene's germline CDR1 is MGHRA and CDR2 YSYEKL. Here the CDR3 DNA reads TGCGCCAGCAGCCAAGATGACGGTGGGCCCCAGCATTTT. Translated: CASSQDDGGPQHF.

The chain couples TRBV11-2 to TRBJ2-1, with 9 bases matching TRBD2. The CDR3 is 14 amino acids. The germline V gene has CDR1 SGHAT and CDR2 FQNNGV. With V trimmed by 5 bases and J by 9 bases, 8 bases remained unmatched. The CDR3 reads CASSPLAGVSEQFF. In nucleotides, the CDR3 is TGTGCCAGCAGCCCATTAGCGGGAGTATCTGAGCAGTTCTTC.

The chain employs TRBV7-9 and TRBJ1-2; D is uncertain. The CDR3 is 14 residues long. V was shortened by 4 bases and J by 0 bases, with 9 bases between the two germline ends. CDR1 SEHNR and CDR2 FQNEAQ come from the germline V gene (reference sequence). The CDR3 sequence is CASSSGSTNYGYTF. The CDR3 nucleotides read TGTGCCAGCAGCTCCGGAAGTACTAACTATGGCTACACCTTC.

As DNA, the CDR3 is TGTGCCAGCAGCCCCGGGACAGGGGAATACAATGAGCAGTTCTTC. Translated, it gives CASSPGTGEYNEQFF. The rearrangement uses TRBV13 and TRBJ2-1, with 10 bases aligning to TRBD1. The germline gives CDR1 PRHDT, CDR2 FYEKMQ (reference sequence). The CDR3 loop spans 15 amino acids. V was pared by 5 bases and J by 4 bases, with 5 bases of the junction left unmatched. Based on the CDR3 plus reference TRBV13 and TRBJ2-1, the full variable domain is AAGVIQSPRHLIKEKRETATLKCYPIPRHDTVYWYQQGPGQDPQFLISFYEKMQSDKGSIPDRFSAQQFSDYHSELNMSSLELGDSALYFCASSPGTGEYNEQFFGPGTRLTVL.

V is TRBV13 and J is TRBJ2-6; D may be TRBD1 (5 bases). V lost 7 bases and J 1 base, leaving 17 bases between the germline ends. Germline lookup yields CDR1 PRHDT and CDR2 FYEKMQ (reference sequence). The CDR3 is made up of 17 amino acids. The CDR3 sequence: CASTTQARASGANVLTF. The CDR3 region has the DNA TGTGCCAGCACCACACAAGCCAGGGCTTCTGGGGCCAACGTCCTGACTTTC.